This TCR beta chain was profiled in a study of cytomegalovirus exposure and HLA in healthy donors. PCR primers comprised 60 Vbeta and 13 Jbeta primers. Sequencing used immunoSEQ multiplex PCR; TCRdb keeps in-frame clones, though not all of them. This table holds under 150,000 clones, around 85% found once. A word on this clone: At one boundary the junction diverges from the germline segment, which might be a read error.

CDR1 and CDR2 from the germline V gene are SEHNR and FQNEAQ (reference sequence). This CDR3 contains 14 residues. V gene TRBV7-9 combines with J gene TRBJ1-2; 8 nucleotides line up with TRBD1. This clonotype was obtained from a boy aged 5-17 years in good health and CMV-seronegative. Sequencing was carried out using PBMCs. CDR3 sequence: CASSLGTGNYGYPF. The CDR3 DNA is TGTGCCAGCAGCTTAGGGACAGGGAACTATGGCTACCCCTTC.